This is a list of T cell receptor beta chains from one sample in a study of blood T cell repertoires in COVID-19. Assay used: immunoSEQ multiplex PCR; TCRdb lists only in-frame clones, some missing. The table lists around 130,000 clones, roughly 80% of them singletons, with about 17% in the top ten. Sequencing was carried out using peripheral blood. These receptors all stem from a woman aged 45-60 years with acute or convalescent COVID-19. CDR3s include the opening cysteine and the closing phenylalanine or tryptophan.

length,V,CDR3
14,TRBV27,CASIRVASGGEQFF
13,TRBV7-2,CASSLVPSNEQFF
15,TRBV6-6,CASSTGRVSNQPQHF
16,TRBV19,CASTPRGLDGPHTQYF
13,TRBV2,CASHRDRGEKLFF
13,TRBV6-1,CASSDRVYQPQHF
16,TRBV27,CASSPNPQGLDEKLFF
17,TRBV2,CASSEAERAGRTDTQYF
17,TRBV7-2,CASSLAYGGGTYNEQFF
15,TRBV19,CASSILQANNQPQHF
13,TRBV7-9,CASSPRGFYEQYF
14,TRBV2,CASIRTAGAGELFF
16,TRBV30,CAWGDIGGFYTGELFF
14,TRBV6-5,CASSRARGQGEQYF
12,TRBV7-8,CASSLLTGELFF
11,TRBV12-3/TRBV12-4,CASSFFDEQFF
14,TRBV29-1,CSVGTGGSGYGYTF
13,TRBV10-3,CAISGTGDYGYTF
15,TRBV11-2,CASSLAGGAINEQFF
15,TRBV14,CASSQVSGAGGEQFF
14,TRBV30,CAWSTGTSNNEQFF
14,TRBV19,CASSINRGPTEAFF
16,TRBV19,CASSITFWDIQSPLHF
15,TRBV9,CASSVGAGETYGYTF
15,TRBV2,CASWGGGNSNQPQHF
17,TRBV9,CASSVALAGGGTDTQYF
18,TRBV5-1,CASSLGIGWGQSTDTQYF
13,TRBV7-9,CASRRAGRTEAFF
13,TRBV7-6,CASSLQLNTEAFF
14,TRBV7-3,CATLGGSFHEKLFF
16,TRBV9,CASSVNGPNSGNTIYF
16,TRBV5-4,CASSSDSPRSNSPLHF
13,TRBV19,CASAQGGGQPQHF